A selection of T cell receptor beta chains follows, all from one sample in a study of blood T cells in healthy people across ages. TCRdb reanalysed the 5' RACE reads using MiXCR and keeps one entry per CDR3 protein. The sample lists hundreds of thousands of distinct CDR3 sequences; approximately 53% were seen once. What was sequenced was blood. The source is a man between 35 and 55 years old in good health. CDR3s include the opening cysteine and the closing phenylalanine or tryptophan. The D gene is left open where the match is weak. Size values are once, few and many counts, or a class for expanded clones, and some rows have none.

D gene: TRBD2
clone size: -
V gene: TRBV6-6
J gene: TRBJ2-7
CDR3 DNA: TGTGCCAGCAGTGAGGTACTAGCGCCTACCTACGAGCAGTACTTC
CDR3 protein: CASSEVLAPTYEQYF

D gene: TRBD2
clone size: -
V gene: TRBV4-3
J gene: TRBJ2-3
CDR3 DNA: TGCGCCAGCAGCCAAGACTGGACTAGCGGCTCAGATACGCAGTATTTT
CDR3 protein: CASSQDWTSGSDTQYF

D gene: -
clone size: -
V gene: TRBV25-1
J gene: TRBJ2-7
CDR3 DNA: TGTGCCAGCAGTCGTCAGGCGATTTGGGTCGGCACGGCTAACGAGCAGTACTTC
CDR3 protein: CASSRQAIWVGTANEQYF

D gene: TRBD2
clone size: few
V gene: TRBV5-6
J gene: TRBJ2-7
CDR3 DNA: TGTGCCAGCCGCTCCGCTCTAGCGGGAGAATACGAGCAGTACTTC
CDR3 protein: CASRSALAGEYEQYF

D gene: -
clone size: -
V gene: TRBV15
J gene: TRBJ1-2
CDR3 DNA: TGTGCCACCAGCAGCGCCACAGGGAGGAGCTATGGCTACACCTTC
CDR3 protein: CATSSATGRSYGYTF

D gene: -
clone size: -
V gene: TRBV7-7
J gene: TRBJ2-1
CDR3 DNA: TGTGCCAGCAGCCCCACGAAGCGTTCCAATGAGCAGTTCTTC
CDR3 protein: CASSPTKRSNEQFF

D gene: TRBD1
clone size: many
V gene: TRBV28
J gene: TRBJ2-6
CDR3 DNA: TGTGCCAGCAGCTTACAGGGGGCTGGGGCCAACGTCCTGACTTTC
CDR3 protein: CASSLQGAGANVLTF

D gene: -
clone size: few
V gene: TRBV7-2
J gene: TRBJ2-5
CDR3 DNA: TGTGCCAGCAGCTTTACATATAGCGTCAAAAAAGAGACCCAGTACTTC
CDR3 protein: CASSFTYSVKKETQYF

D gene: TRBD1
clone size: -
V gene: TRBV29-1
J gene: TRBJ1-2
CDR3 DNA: TGCAGCGGTGGACAGGGCCTCGCTTATGGCTACACCTTC
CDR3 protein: CSGGQGLAYGYTF

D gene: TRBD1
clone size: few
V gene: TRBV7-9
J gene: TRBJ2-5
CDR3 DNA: TGTGCCAGCAGCTTAGACCGTTTTGGGACAGCCCAAGAGACCCAGTACTTC
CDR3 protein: CASSLDRFGTAQETQYF

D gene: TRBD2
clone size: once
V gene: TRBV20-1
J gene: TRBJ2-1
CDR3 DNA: TGCAGTGCTAGAAGCTTAGCGGGAACCTACAATGAGCAGTTCTTC
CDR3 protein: CSARSLAGTYNEQFF

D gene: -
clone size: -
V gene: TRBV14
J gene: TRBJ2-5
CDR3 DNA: TGTGCCAGCAGCCACTATACAGGGAGGTACCAAGAGACCCAGTACTTC
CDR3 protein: CASSHYTGRYQETQYF

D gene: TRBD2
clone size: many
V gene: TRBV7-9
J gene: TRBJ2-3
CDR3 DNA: TGTGCCAGCAGCCCCGGACTAGCGGAGTATACAGATACGCAGTATTTT
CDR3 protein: CASSPGLAEYTDTQYF

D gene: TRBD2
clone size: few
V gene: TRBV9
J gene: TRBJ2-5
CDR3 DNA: TGTGCCAGCAGCGTAGATAGCGGGCTGGAGACCCAGTACTTC
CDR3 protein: CASSVDSGLETQYF

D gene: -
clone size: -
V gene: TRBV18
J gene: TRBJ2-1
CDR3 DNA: TGTGCCAGCTCATCAGAAAACCACGGGGGCGCCGGATTCTTCAATGAGCAGTTCTTC
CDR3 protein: CASSSENHGGAGFFNEQFF

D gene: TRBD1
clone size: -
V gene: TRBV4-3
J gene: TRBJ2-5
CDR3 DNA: TGCGCCAGCAGCCCGGGACAGGACCACCAAGAGACCCAGTACTTC
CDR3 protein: CASSPGQDHQETQYF

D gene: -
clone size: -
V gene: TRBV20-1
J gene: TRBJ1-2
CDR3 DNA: TGCAGTGCTAGCGTACAGCCGAGCAATCTTAACTATGGCTACACCTTC
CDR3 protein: CSASVQPSNLNYGYTF

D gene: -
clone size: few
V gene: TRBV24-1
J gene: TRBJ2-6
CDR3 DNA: TGTGCCACCGGGGACCGGTCTGGGGCCAACGTCCTGACTTTC
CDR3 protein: CATGDRSGANVLTF

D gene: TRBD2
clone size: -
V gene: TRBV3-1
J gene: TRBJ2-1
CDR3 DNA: TGTGCCAGCAGCCAAGATGCTGGCGGGAGGGCTGAGCAGTTCTTC
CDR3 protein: CASSQDAGGRAEQFF

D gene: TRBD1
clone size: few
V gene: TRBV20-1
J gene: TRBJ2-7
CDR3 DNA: TGCAGTGCTCTGCTCCCTAAGGGGGCCAGGTACGAGCAGTACTTC
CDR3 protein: CSALLPKGARYEQYF

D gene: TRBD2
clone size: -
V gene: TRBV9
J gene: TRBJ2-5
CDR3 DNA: TGTGCCAGCAGCGACCCTCACATAGCGGGGGGGCAAGAGACCCAGTACTTC
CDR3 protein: CASSDPHIAGGQETQYF

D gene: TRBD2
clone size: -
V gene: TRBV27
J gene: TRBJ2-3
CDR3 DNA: TGTGCCAGCACCCCGGCGGGGGGCACAGATACGCAGTATTTT
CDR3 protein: CASTPAGGTDTQYF

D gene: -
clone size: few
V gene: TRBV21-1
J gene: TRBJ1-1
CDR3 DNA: TGTGCCAGCAGCAAATCCCCCCAGACAGTGAACACTGAAGCTTTCTTT
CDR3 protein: CASSKSPQTVNTEAFF

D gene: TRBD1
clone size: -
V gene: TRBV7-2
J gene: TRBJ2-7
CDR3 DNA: TGTGCCAGCAGGAAGACGGGGACAGGGGGTTACGAGCAGTACTTC
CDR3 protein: CASRKTGTGGYEQYF

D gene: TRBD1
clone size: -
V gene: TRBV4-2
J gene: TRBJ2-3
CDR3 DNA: TGTGCCAGCAGCCACGAGGGGACAGGGGGTCTCCTTACGCAGTATTTT
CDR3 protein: CASSHEGTGGLLTQYF

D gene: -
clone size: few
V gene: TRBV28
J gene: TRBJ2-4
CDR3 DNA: TGTGCCAGCAGTGGGGTTGGGGCCAAAAACATTCAGTACTTC
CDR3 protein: CASSGVGAKNIQYF

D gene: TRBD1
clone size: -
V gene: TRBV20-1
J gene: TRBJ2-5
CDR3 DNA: TGCAGTGCCCCGGTACGGGACAGGCCAGAGACCCAGTACTTC
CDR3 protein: CSAPVRDRPETQYF

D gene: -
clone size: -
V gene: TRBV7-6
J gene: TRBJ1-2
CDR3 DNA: TGTGCCAGCAGCCAAGTCAATGGGGGGGGCTACACCTTC
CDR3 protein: CASSQVNGGGYTF

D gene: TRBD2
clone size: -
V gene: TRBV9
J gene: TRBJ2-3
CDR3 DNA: TGTGCCAGCAGCGTAGTACTAGCGGGAGGGACAGATACGCAGTATTTT
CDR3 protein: CASSVVLAGGTDTQYF

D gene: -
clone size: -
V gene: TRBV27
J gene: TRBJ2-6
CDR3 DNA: TGTGCCAGCAGTATCGGGTTCTCTGGGGCCAACGTCCTGACTTTC
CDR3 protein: CASSIGFSGANVLTF

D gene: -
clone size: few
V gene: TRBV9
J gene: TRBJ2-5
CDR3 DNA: TGTGCCAGCAGCGAGCAGGGTGGAGAAGAGACCCAGTACTTC
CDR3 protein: CASSEQGGEETQYF

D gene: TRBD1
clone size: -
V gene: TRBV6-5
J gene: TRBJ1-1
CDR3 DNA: TGTGCCAGCAGTTCGGACAGGGGGCGTTGCACTGAAGCTTTCTTT
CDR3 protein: CASSSDRGRCTEAFF

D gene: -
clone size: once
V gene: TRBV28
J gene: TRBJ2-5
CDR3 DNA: TGTGCCAGCAGGACGGACTTCCAAGAGACCCAGTACTTC
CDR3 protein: CASRTDFQETQYF

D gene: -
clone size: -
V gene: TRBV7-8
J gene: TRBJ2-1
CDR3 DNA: TGTGCCAGCAGCCTTCGCGGGATCCACAATGAGCAGTTCTTC
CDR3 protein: CASSLRGIHNEQFF

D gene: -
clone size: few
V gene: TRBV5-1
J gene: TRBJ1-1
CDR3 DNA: TGCGCCAGCAGCTTGTGGGGGGCCGTTGAAGCTTTCTTT
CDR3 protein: CASSLWGAVEAFF

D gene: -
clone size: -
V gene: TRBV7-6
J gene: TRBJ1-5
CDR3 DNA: TGTGCCAGCAGCTCCCATGGGCAGCCCCAGCATTTT
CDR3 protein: CASSSHGQPQHF

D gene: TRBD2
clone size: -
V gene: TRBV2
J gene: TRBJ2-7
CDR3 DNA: TGTGCCAGCAGTGGGCTAGCGGGAGCCGAGCAGTACTTC
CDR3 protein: CASSGLAGAEQYF

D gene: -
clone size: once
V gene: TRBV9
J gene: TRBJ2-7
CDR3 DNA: TGTGCCAGCAGCTTACTTCAGGGTGCCGAGCAGTACTTC
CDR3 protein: CASSLLQGAEQYF

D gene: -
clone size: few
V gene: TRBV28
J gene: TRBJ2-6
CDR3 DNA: TGTGCCAGCAGTTCCCTCGGGGCTGGGGCCAACGTCCTGACTTTC
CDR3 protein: CASSSLGAGANVLTF

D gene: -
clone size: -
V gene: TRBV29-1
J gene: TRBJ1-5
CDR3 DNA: TGCAGCGCTGGCGGGGTTAATCAGCCCCAGCATTTT
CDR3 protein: CSAGGVNQPQHF

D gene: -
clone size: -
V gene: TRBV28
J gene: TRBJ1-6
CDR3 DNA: TGTGCCAGCAGTTTAGGACCCCTTGTCACCAATAATTCACCCCCCCACTTT
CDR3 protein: CASSLGPLVTNNSPPHF

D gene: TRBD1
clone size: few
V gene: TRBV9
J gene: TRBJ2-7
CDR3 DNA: TGTGCCAGCAGCACTTCCCGGGACAGGTATGAGGTCGTCCACGAGCAGTACTTC
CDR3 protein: CASSTSRDRYEVVHEQYF

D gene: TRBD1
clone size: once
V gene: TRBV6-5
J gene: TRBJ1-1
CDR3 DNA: TGTGCCAGCAGAAAGAGGACAGGTCTTCCTGAAGCTTTCTTT
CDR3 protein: CASRKRTGLPEAFF

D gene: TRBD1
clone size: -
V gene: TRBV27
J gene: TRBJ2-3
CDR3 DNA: TGTGCCAGCAGTCGGACAGGGTGGTCAGATACGCAGTATTTT
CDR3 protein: CASSRTGWSDTQYF

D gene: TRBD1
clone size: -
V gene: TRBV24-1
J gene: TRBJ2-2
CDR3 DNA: TGTGCCACCAGTGAGACAGGGGGCATCGGGACCGGGGAGCTGTTTTTT
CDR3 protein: CATSETGGIGTGELFF